This T cell receptor beta chain came from a study of blood T cells in healthy people across ages. Primed by a sample-barcoded 5' primer and a J-beta primer mix, a second PCR proceeded for 7 to 11 cycles. TCRdb redid the calling of the 5' RACE reads with MiXCR, one entry per CDR3 protein. Altogether 650,000 to 800,000 distinct CDR3 sequences are present, around two fifths being singletons, with the ten largest covering about a fifth. The study, taken as a whole, reports: Aged donors had fewer naive CD4+ cells and lower diversity than long-lived donors.

Remarks on this clonotype: Its antigen is currently unknown.

Sequencing was done on a sample of blood. This clonotype was obtained from a man in his sixties in good health.

The CDR3 region has the DNA TGCGCCAGCAGCCAAAACAGGGGCAGGAACACTGAAGCTTTCTTT. Translating gives CASSQNRGRNTEAFF. The chain is built from TRBV4-3 and TRBJ1-1; 7 bases align to TRBD1. Germline V gene sequence: CDR1 LGHNA, CDR2 YSLEER. CDR3 length equals 15 residues. The V and J ends lost 2 bases and 1 base, in that order; junction bases with no gene match: 4.